Detailed here is one T cell receptor beta chain. Just one base apart from a much larger clone, this may be a read error. Via MiXCR, TCRdb re-called the reads, giving one row per CDR3 protein. The sample gives about 680,000 distinct CDR3 sequences, roughly 26% of which show up once; approximately 8.2% is in the top ten. The data were taken from a study of T cell repertoires in cytomegalovirus infection. Whole-study context: Evidence of both CMV infection and a matching HLA type came from public TCR beta signatures.

The CDR3 is 18 amino acids. V lost 7 bases, J lost 5 bases, and 18 bases stayed unmatched. In germline, CDR1 is MDHEN, CDR2 SYDVKM. This receptor was taken from a human donor in good health (CMV status not recorded). Some clones in this sample may be carry-over from other donors' samples. Input material: CD8+ T cells from PBMCs. This rearrangement joins TRBV28 to TRBJ2-1; 9 bases align to TRBD1. The CDR3 protein is CASNTNSFRQGGNNEQFF. The CDR3, as DNA: TGTGCCAGCAACACAAATTCCTTCCGACAGGGGGGAAACAATGAGCAGTTCTTC. The full variable domain, with the rest looked up from reference TRBV28 and TRBJ2-1, is DVKVTQSSRYLVKRTGEKVFLECVQDMDHENMFWYRQDPGLGLRLIYFSYDVKMKEKGDIPEGYSVSREKKERFSLILESASTNQTSMYLCASNTNSFRQGGNNEQFFGPGTRLTVL.